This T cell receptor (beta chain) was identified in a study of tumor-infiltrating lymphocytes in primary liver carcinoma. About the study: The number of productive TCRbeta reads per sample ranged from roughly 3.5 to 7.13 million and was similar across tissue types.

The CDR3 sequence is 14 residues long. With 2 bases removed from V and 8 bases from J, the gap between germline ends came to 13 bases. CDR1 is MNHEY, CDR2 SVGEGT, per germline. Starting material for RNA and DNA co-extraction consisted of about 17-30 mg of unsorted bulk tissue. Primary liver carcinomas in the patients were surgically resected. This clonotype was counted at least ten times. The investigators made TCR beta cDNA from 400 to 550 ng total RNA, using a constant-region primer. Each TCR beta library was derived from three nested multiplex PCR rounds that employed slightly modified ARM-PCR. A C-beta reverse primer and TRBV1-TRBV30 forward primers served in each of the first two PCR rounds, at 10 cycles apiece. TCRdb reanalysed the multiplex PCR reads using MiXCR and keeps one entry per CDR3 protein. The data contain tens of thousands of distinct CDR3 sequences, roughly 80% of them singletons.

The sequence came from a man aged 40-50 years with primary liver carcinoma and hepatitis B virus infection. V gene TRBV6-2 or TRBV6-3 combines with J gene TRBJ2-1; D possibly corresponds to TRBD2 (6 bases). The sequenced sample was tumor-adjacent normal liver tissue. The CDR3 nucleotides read TGTGCCAGCAGTTACGTTGGGACTGCCCATGAGCAGTTCTTC. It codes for CASSYVGTAHEQFF.